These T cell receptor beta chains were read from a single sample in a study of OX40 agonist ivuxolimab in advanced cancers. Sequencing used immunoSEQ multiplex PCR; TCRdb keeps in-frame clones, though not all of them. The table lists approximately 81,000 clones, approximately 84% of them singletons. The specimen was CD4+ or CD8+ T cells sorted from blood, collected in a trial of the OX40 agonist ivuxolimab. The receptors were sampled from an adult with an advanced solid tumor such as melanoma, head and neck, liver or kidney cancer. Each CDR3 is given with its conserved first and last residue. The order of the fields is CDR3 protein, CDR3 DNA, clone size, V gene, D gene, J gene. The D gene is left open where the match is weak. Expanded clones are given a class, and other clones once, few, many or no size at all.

CDR3: CASSYSTQGGTEAFF; DNA: TGTGCCAGCAGTTACTCGACACAGGGGGGCACTGAAGCTTTCTTT; size: .; V: TRBV6-5; D: TRBD1; J: TRBJ1-1
CDR3: CASSHSPLGGLAGGQETQYF; DNA: TGCGCCAGCAGCCACTCCCCCCTAGGGGGACTAGCGGGAGGGCAAGAGACCCAGTACTTC; size: .; V: TRBV4-3; D: TRBD2; J: TRBJ2-5
CDR3: CASSLGTGGRAHNEQFF; DNA: TGTGCCAGCAGCTTAGGAACGGGCGGGAGGGCCCACAATGAGCAGTTCTTC; size: once; V: TRBV7-9; D: TRBD2; J: TRBJ2-1
CDR3: CASSFLTGGEEKLFF; DNA: TGCGCCAGCAGCTTTCTTACAGGGGGCGAGGAAAAACTGTTTTTT; size: once; V: TRBV5-1; D: TRBD1; J: TRBJ1-4
CDR3: CATKDGNQPQHF; DNA: TGTGCCACCAAGGACGGGAATCAGCCCCAGCATTTT; size: .; V: TRBV19; D: .; J: TRBJ1-5
CDR3: CASSLDSTYSGNTIYF; DNA: TGCGCCAGCAGCCTGGACAGTACCTACTCTGGAAACACCATATATTTT; size: .; V: TRBV5-1; D: .; J: TRBJ1-3
CDR3: CASEEQETQYF; DNA: TGTGCCAGCGAGGAGCAAGAGACCCAGTACTTC; size: few; V: TRBV7-2; D: .; J: TRBJ2-5
CDR3: CASSPTKGVEDTQYF; DNA: TGTGCCAGCTCACCAACGAAGGGAGTGGAAGATACGCAGTATTTT; size: few; V: TRBV18; D: .; J: TRBJ2-3
CDR3: CASSARDRETTGANVLTF; DNA: TGTGCCAGCAGTGCAAGGGACAGGGAAACGACTGGGGCCAACGTCCTGACTTTC; size: .; V: TRBV6-1; D: TRBD1; J: TRBJ2-6
CDR3: CASSERGRGGGANVLTF; DNA: TGTGCCAGCAGCGAGAGGGGACGGGGAGGTGGGGCCAACGTCCTGACTTTC; size: .; V: TRBV7-8; D: .; J: TRBJ2-6
CDR3: CASSDRISGGKGTDTQYF; DNA: TGTGCCAGCAGTGACCGGATTAGCGGGGGGAAGGGTACAGATACGCAGTATTTT; size: once; V: TRBV6-1; D: TRBD2; J: TRBJ2-3
CDR3: CASSLTVNSNQPQHF; DNA: TGTGCCAGCAGCTTAACGGTTAATAGCAATCAGCCCCAGCATTTT; size: .; V: TRBV7-2; D: .; J: TRBJ1-5
CDR3: CAISEKDTDTQYF; DNA: TGTGCCATCAGTGAGAAGGACACAGATACGCAGTATTTT; size: .; V: TRBV10-3; D: .; J: TRBJ2-3
CDR3: CASSLGRFDEQFF; DNA: TGTGCCAGCAGCTTGGGACGGTTCGATGAGCAGTTCTTC; size: .; V: TRBV5-5; D: .; J: TRBJ2-1
CDR3: CASSTSGQQETQYF; DNA: TGTGCCAGCTCCACAAGCGGGCAACAAGAGACCCAGTACTTC; size: .; V: TRBV18; D: .; J: TRBJ2-5
CDR3: CASSLTGQGSTDTQYF; DNA: TGTGCCAGCAGCCTAACGGGACAGGGCAGCACAGATACGCAGTATTTT; size: .; V: TRBV5-4; D: TRBD1; J: TRBJ2-3
CDR3: CASSPQGQADTQYF; DNA: TGTGCCAGCAGCCCCCAGGGACAAGCAGATACGCAGTATTTT; size: .; V: TRBV11-3; D: .; J: TRBJ2-3
CDR3: CASSLDNYGYTF; DNA: TGTGCCAGCAGCCTGGACAACTATGGCTACACCTTC; size: .; V: TRBV7-3; D: .; J: TRBJ1-2
CDR3: CASSGALTDTQYF; DNA: TGTGCCAGTAGTGGAGCGCTCACAGATACGCAGTATTTT; size: .; V: TRBV19; D: .; J: TRBJ2-3
CDR3: CASSRPGQGTYEQYF; DNA: TGTGCCAGCAGTCGACCGGGACAGGGAACCTACGAGCAGTACTTC; size: once; V: TRBV28; D: TRBD1; J: TRBJ2-7
CDR3: CASTAGRSSPLHF; DNA: TGTGCCAGTACCGCGGGACGCAGTTCACCCCTCCACTTT; size: .; V: TRBV19; D: .; J: TRBJ1-6
CDR3: CASSPIAGSSYNEQFF; DNA: TGTGCCAGCAGCCCCATAGCGGGGAGCTCCTACAATGAGCAGTTCTTC; size: .; V: TRBV7-3; D: TRBD2; J: TRBJ2-1
CDR3: CASSLGGYSYNEQFF; DNA: TGTGCCAGCAGCTTAGGGGGTTACTCCTACAATGAGCAGTTCTTC; size: .; V: TRBV11-3; D: .; J: TRBJ2-1
CDR3: CASSLGTSGWDTQYF; DNA: TGTGCCAGCAGCCTTGGGACTAGCGGGTGGGATACGCAGTATTTT; size: .; V: TRBV11-3; D: TRBD2; J: TRBJ2-3
CDR3: CASSQGNSNQPQHF; DNA: TGTGCCAGCAGTCAGGGTAACAGCAATCAGCCCCAGCATTTT; size: .; V: TRBV6-5; D: .; J: TRBJ1-5
CDR3: CASSPGTRAAPEKLFF; DNA: TGCGCCAGCAGCCCCGGGACGAGGGCCGCTCCGGAAAAACTGTTTTTT; size: .; V: TRBV4-1; D: .; J: TRBJ1-4
CDR3: CASSVGPRQGNIQYF; DNA: TGTGCCAGCAGTGTAGGTCCCCGACAAGGGAACATTCAGTACTTC; size: .; V: TRBV6-1; D: .; J: TRBJ2-4
CDR3: CASSFRGGTYNEQFF; DNA: TGTGCCAGCAGCTTTCGCGGGGGCACCTACAATGAGCAGTTCTTC; size: .; V: TRBV5-8; D: .; J: TRBJ2-1
CDR3: CASSPLSGESSYEQYF; DNA: TGTGCCAGCTCACCCCTTAGCGGGGAAAGCTCCTACGAGCAGTACTTC; size: .; V: TRBV18; D: TRBD2; J: TRBJ2-7
CDR3: CASSSGGGLENYGYTF; DNA: TGTGCCAGCAGCTCAGGAGGGGGTCTCGAGAACTATGGCTACACCTTC; size: .; V: TRBV5-6; D: .; J: TRBJ1-2
CDR3: CPEEEGGDYNEQFF; DNA: TGCCCCGAGGAGGAGGGAGGGGACTACAATGAGCAGTTCTTC; size: .; V: TRBV10-1; D: TRBD2; J: TRBJ2-1
CDR3: CASSPYPGQKRKTNSPLHF; DNA: TGCGCCAGCAGTCCCTATCCGGGACAGAAGCGAAAAACTAATTCACCCCTCCACTTT; size: .; V: TRBV23-1; D: TRBD1; J: TRBJ1-6
CDR3: CASSSPSGTVSTDTQYF; DNA: TGCGCCAGCAGCTCCCCGTCCGGGACGGTGAGCACAGATACGCAGTATTTT; size: .; V: TRBV5-1; D: .; J: TRBJ2-3
CDR3: CASSKDRAPGYEQYF; DNA: TGTGCCAGCAGCAAGGACAGGGCCCCTGGTTACGAGCAGTACTTC; size: .; V: TRBV6-5; D: TRBD1; J: TRBJ2-7
CDR3: CAWSQGLAGNTDTQYF; DNA: TGTGCCTGGAGTCAAGGACTAGCGGGAAACACAGATACGCAGTATTTT; size: .; V: TRBV30; D: TRBD2; J: TRBJ2-3
CDR3: CASSSTRGGELFF; DNA: TGTGCCAGCAGCTCTACACGGGGGGGGGAGCTGTTTTTT; size: once; V: TRBV11-3; D: .; J: TRBJ2-2
CDR3: CASSLRTGGGFGYTF; DNA: TGTGCCAGCAGCCTTAGGACAGGGGGGGGCTTTGGCTACACCTTC; size: once; V: TRBV13; D: TRBD1; J: TRBJ1-2
CDR3: CAWTRRTARGYTF; DNA: TGTGCCTGGACCAGAAGGACAGCGAGAGGCTACACCTTC; size: few; V: TRBV30; D: .; J: TRBJ1-2
CDR3: CASSGQGVAEAFF; DNA: TGTGCCAGCAGTGGACAGGGGGTCGCTGAAGCTTTCTTT; size: .; V: TRBV2; D: TRBD1; J: TRBJ1-1
CDR3: CASSPGTGSEKLFF; DNA: TGCGCCAGCAGCCCCGGGACAGGGTCTGAAAAACTGTTTTTT; size: .; V: TRBV4-1; D: TRBD1; J: TRBJ1-4